The table lists the clone carrying this T cell receptor (beta chain) with a few counts. Its antigen is unidentified. This sample is drawn from a study of T cells after yellow fever vaccination. Germline values: CDR1 MGHRA, CDR2 YSYEKL. The CDR3 is 14 residues long. V was shortened by 1 base and J by 6 bases, with 12 bases between the two germline ends. Broader study findings: The secondary response was weaker, and its peak arrived faster, on day 5 versus 15. Highly abundant clonotypes carried over from the bulk population could end up in FACS-sorted repertoires as contaminants.

In TCRdb, the 5' RACE reads were re-called with MiXCR into one record per CDR3 protein. The data show 400,000 to 650,000 distinct CDR3 sequences, roughly 22% seen once. The TCR sequence derives from a man between 18 and 29 years old who received the YFV17D yellow fever vaccine. The gene calls are TRBV4-1 and TRBJ1-1, with D unresolved. Sequences were derived from PBMCs, sampled roughly 23 days after the first yellow fever vaccination. The DNA of the CDR3 is TGCGCCAGCAGCCAAGTCCCGATAGGCCCTGAAGCTTTCTTT. Translating it yields CASSQVPIGPEAFF.